This T cell receptor (beta chain) came from a study of hypomethylating agent response in myelodysplastic syndrome (dated by TCRdb to about 2021). With respect to the entire study: The hypomethylating agents azacitidine (about 75% of the 11) or decitabine (3 of 11) were used to treat the patients. The most frequent mutation was TET2, found in about 45% of the 11 patients. Among the myelodysplastic syndrome patients in the cohort, roughly 10 were male and 2 were female. Six or seven patients had a response of complete response or hematologic improvement, and roughly five patients did not respond. Complete response or hematologic improvement counted as response, and patients meeting neither criterion were classed as non-responders. On average the patients were about 70 +/- 6 years old, and a diploid cytogenetic profile was seen most often.

Bulk bone marrow was analyzed, and T-cell subsets were not sorted. Bone marrow from over 10 myelodysplastic syndrome patients was immunosequenced for TCR beta CDR3 regions before and after hypomethylating agent therapy. Each patient contributed a baseline bone marrow plus two to three bone marrows at different post-treatment timepoints for longitudinal repertoire tracking. Genomic DNA was isolated from whole bone marrow, and DNA quality was assessed with TapeStation, NanoDrop OneC and PicoGreen assays. The library was obtained by the immunoSEQ multiplex PCR assay. Sequencing was run at survey resolution with two replicates of around 200 ng each, for a total of around 400 ng of DNA per sample. Using multiplex PCR primers aimed at V and J genes, the hsTCRB kit picked up rearranged TCRB sequences in genomic DNA. The CDR3 region was amplified in a first PCR of roughly 33 cycles using the QIAGEN Multiplex PCR Kit. Sample barcodes and Illumina adapters were added to each replicate in an 8-cycle second PCR. Pooled libraries were quantified with a QuantStudio 6 and the KAPA library quantification kit. About 14 pM of pooled libraries was sequenced on an Illumina MiSeq using 156-cycle single-end reads plus a 15-cycle index read. The paper's data handling went like this. Of some 170,000 unique clonotypes, less than 2% were flagged by VDJdb annotation as previously reported viral-epitope-specific clonotypes. Raw reads were processed into normalized, annotated TCRB repertoires with the immunoSEQ Data Assistant and immunoSEQ Analyzer. Clonotype analysis used the immunarch R package version 0.6.5 and BioAnalyzer. Before richness was estimated, every repertoire was downsampled to the clone count of the smallest repertoire. Fisher's exact tests classified clonotypes as expanded, contracted or novel, with novel meaning zero frequency before treatment. GLIPH2 clustered significantly changed CDR3 beta sequences using simulation_depth=1000 and kmer_min_depth=3, excluding CDR3s shorter than five residues. Sourced from immuneACCESS, this table was stored by TCRdb with only in-frame sequences that have V and J called. A share of the clones is absent; for the studies checked, an unresolved V gene accounts for under half, and the remainder has no known explanation. V and J calls and clone size are copied from that table; D and trimming were computed from the DNA. The sample includes under 7,000 clones, with about 90% observed a single time. Roughly a tenth of the sample is in the top ten clones.

For this chain, trimming is 6 bases at the V end and 4 bases at the J end, and the number of junction bases without a gene match is 9. CDR1 SGHAT and CDR2 FQNNGV were looked up in the germline V gene. From the cysteine through the phenylalanine, the CDR3 covers 15 amino acids. Only the CDR3 DNA stays, 45 bases, in frame from base 1. In the case of this clone: Its antigen remains unidentified. No base qualities exist here, and no much larger clone lies one base off it.

Study-wide conclusions, independent of this receptor: The healthy control donors were not matched in age to the MDS patients, and this mismatch could have affected the comparison between MDS and healthy donors. Only approximately 10 patients were analyzed, so the study cohort was small. Richness, rarefaction diversity and clonality did not change significantly after hypomethylating agent treatment, across all patients or within response groups. Whether the shared GLIPH2 clusters possibly recognize novel MDS antigens was not confirmed and still needs to be tested experimentally. Novel clonotypes appeared more often in responders, whereas non-responders had more contracted clonotypes after treatment.

The TCR was taken from a human donor with myelodysplastic syndrome. The chain is made from TRBV11-2 and TRBJ2-7, with 10 bases aligning to TRBD2. The specimen comprised bone marrow, sampled before or after starting hypomethylating agent treatment for myelodysplastic syndrome (not recorded which). The nucleotide sequence is given as TGTGCCAGCAGGACGACTAGCGGGTTAGCGTACGAGCAGTACTTC. It translates as CASRTTSGLAYEQYF.